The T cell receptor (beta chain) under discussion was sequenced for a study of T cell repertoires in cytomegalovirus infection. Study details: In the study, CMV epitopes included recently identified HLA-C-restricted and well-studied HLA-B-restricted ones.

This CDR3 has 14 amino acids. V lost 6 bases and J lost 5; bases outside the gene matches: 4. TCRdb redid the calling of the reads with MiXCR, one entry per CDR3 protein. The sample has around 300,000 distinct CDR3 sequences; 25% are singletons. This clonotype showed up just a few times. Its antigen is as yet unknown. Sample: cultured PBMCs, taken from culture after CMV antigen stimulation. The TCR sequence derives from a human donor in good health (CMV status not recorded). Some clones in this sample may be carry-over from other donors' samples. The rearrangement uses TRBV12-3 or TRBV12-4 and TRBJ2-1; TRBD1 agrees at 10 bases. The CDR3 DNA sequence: TGTGCCAGCAGACCGGGACAGGGGAACAATGAGCAGTTCTTC. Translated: CASRPGQGNNEQFF.